Following are 2 T cell receptor beta chains from one sample sequenced in a study of cytomegalovirus exposure and HLA in healthy donors. 13 Jbeta primers and 60 Vbeta primers were used for the PCR. The protocol was immunoSEQ multiplex PCR, while the TCRdb copy is restricted to in-frame clones and leaves out a portion. The sample records around 180,000 clones, around four fifths being singletons. What was sequenced was PBMCs. All receptors come from a woman aged 30 to 39 in good health and CMV-seropositive.

This chain connects TRBV4-3 to TRBJ2-1; D may be TRBD2 (6 bases). The CDR3 is made up of 16 amino acids. The germline V and J ends were trimmed by 0 bases and 3 bases, with 12 bases remaining between them. Per the germline V gene, CDR1 is LGHNA and CDR2 is YSLEER. The CDR3 bases are TGCGCCAGCAGCCAAGAACATCAAGCGGGCTACAATGAGCAGTTCTTC. It encodes CASSQEHQAGYNEQFF.

The chain is built from TRBV4-1 and TRBJ2-7; 11 nucleotides agree with TRBD1. Losses at the gene ends were 4 bases for V and 6 bases for J; bases not matched to a gene: 8. The V gene's germline CDR1 is MGHRA and CDR2 YSYEKL. CDR3 size: 15 residues. In DNA form, the CDR3 reads TGCGCCAGCAGCCCCGCCGGGACAGGGGGTGGCGAGCAGTACTTC. This gives the protein CASSPAGTGGGEQYF.